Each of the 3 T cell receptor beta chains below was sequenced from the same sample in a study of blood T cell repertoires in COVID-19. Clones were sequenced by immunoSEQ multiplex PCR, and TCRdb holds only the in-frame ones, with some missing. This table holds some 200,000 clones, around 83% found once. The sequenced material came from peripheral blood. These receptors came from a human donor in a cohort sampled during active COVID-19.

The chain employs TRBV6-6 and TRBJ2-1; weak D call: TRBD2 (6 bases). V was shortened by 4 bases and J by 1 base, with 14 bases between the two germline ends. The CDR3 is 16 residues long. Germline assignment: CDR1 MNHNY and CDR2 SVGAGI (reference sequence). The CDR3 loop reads CASSSRLGSSYNEQFF. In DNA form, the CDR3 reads TGTGCCAGCAGTTCAAGACTAGGTTCTTCCTACAATGAGCAGTTCTTC.

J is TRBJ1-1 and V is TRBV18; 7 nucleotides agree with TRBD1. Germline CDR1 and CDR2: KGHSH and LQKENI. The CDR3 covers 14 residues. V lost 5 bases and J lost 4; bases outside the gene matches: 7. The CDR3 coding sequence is TGTGCCAGCTCATCCAGAGGGGGCGGCACTGAAGCTTTCTTT. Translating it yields CASSSRGGGTEAFF.

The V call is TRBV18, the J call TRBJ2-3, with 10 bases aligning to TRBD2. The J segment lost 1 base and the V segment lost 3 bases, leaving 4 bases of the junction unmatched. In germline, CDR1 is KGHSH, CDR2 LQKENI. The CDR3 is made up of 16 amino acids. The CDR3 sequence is CASSPLGTSGTDTQYF. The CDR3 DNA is TGTGCCAGCTCACCCCTCGGGACTAGCGGCACAGATACGCAGTATTTT.